These 19 T cell receptor beta chains came from one sample sequenced in a study of cytomegalovirus exposure and HLA in healthy donors. Use of 60 Vbeta and 13 Jbeta primers characterized the PCR. TCRdb's copy holds only in-frame clones and misses some; the assay was immunoSEQ multiplex PCR. The sample yields over 100,000 clones, approximately 69% seen once. The sample was PBMCs. These receptors all come from a man aged 35 to 55 in good health and CMV-seropositive.

V and J are TRBV30 and TRBJ1-1, with 7 bases lining up with TRBD1. This CDR3 has 13 amino acids. Germline-derived CDR1 and CDR2 are GTSNPN and SVGIG (reference sequence). The ends lost 3 bases at V and 6 bases at J; junction bases unmatched: 7. CDR3 residues: CAWRATGVSEAFF. CDR3 bases: TGTGCCTGGAGGGCTACAGGGGTTTCTGAAGCTTTCTTT.

This sequence joins TRBV5-6 and TRBJ1-6, with D tentatively TRBD1 (5 bases). Germline-derived CDR1 and CDR2 are SGHDT and YYEEEE. The CDR3 is 13 residues long. Deletions cut 5 bases from V and 14 bases from J, with 17 bases between. CDR3 DNA sequence: TGTGCCAGCAGTTTTCCCGACAGCCTAACCCTCCACTTT. Translated, it gives CASSFPDSLTLHF. The full variable domain, its missing parts supplied by reference TRBV5-6 and TRBJ1-6, is DAGVTQSPTHLIKTRGQQVTLRCSPKSGHDTVSWYQQALGQGPQFIFQYYEEEERQRGNFPDRFSGHQFPNYSSELNVNALLLGDSALYLCASSFPDSLTLHFGNGTRLTVT.

There are a few counts of this clone. This chain connects TRBV11-2 to TRBJ2-1; D may be TRBD2 (5 bases). Germline CDR1 is SGHAT and CDR2 is FQNNGV. The CDR3 has 15 amino acids. Trimming shortened V by 0 bases and J by 6 bases, and 12 bases separated the two germline ends. The CDR3 DNA is TGTGCCAGCAGCTTAGACGCGGGTTCGGTCAATGAGCAGTTCTTC. It encodes CASSLDAGSVNEQFF.

The CDR3 sequence: CAISDSGVAGELFF. The DNA for the CDR3 is TGTGCCATCAGTGATTCGGGGGTGGCCGGGGAGCTGTTTTTT. The chain combines TRBV10-3 with TRBJ2-2; D possibly corresponds to TRBD2 (6 bases). The length of the CDR3 is 14 residues. Germline V lookup: CDR1 ENHRY, CDR2 SYGVKD. V was trimmed by 3 bases and J by 6 bases, leaving 11 bases between them.

CDR3 region: CASSLGGPVRGPQHF. CDR3 nucleotide sequence: TGTGCCAGCAGCTTGGGCGGGCCAGTTCGTGGGCCCCAGCATTTT. The chain joins TRBV5-5 to TRBJ1-5; D is ambiguous. The CDR3 length is 15 residues. V was cut by 0 bases and J by 9 bases, with 16 bases left in between. Germline V gene lookup returns CDR1 SGHKS and CDR2 YYEKEE (reference sequence).

The rearrangement joins TRBV5-4 to TRBJ2-5; TRBD1 agrees at 9 bases. With 2 bases clipped from V and 2 bases from J, the junction kept 10 bases outside the gene matches. The length of the CDR3 is 17 residues. Germline assignment: CDR1 SGHNT and CDR2 YYREEE (reference sequence). The CDR3 DNA is TGTGCCAGCAGCTTACCGACAGGGGGAGGAAGACAAGAGACCCAGTACTTC. Its protein is CASSLPTGGGRQETQYF.

The chain has TRBV28 and TRBJ1-4, with TRBD1 identical over 12 bases. CDR1 is MDHEN and CDR2 is SYDVKM in the germline V gene. V was clipped by 5 bases and J by 6 bases; unmatched bases: 7. The CDR3 spans 16 residues. CDR3 bases: TGTGCCAGCAGTGCCCGGGACAGGGGGCGCGATGAAAAACTGTTTTTT. As protein: CASSARDRGRDEKLFF.

The chain combines TRBV29-1 with TRBJ1-2; 7 bases fit TRBD1. The V and J ends lost 6 bases and 4 bases, in that order; junction bases with no gene match: 8. The germline gives CDR1 SQVTM, CDR2 ANQGSEA. The CDR3 is 13 residues long. CDR3 nucleotides: TGCAGCGTCTCGACAGGGTCGGGCTATGGCTACACCTTC. This sequence encodes CSVSTGSGYGYTF.

The chain recombines TRBV5-1 with TRBJ1-5, with TRBD1 identical over 9 bases. Germline V gene sequence: CDR1 SGHRS, CDR2 YFSETQ. The ends lost 4 bases at V and 7 bases at J; junction bases unmatched: 6. The CDR3 is 14 residues long. The DNA of the CDR3 is TGCGCCAGCAGCATAGGGACAGGGATGCAGCCCCAGCATTTT. It specifies CASSIGTGMQPQHF.

This clone was recorded once. The chain couples TRBV14 to TRBJ2-3; D call uncertain. V lost 2 bases and J lost 6, with 3 bases in between. CDR1 is SGHDN and CDR2 is FVKESK in the germline V gene. This CDR3 region has 11 residues. Here the CDR3 reads CASSQSDTQYF. CDR3 bases: TGTGCCAGCAGCCAATCTGATACGCAGTATTTT.

The rearrangement uses TRBV10-3 and TRBJ2-5, with D maybe TRBD1 (7 bases). The CDR3 covers 15 residues. Trimming took 5 bases from V and 1 from J, leaving 14 bases between them. Germline V CDR1 and CDR2: ENHRY, SYGVKD. CDR3 protein: CAISPGGNGQETQYF. CDR3 nucleotides: TGTGCCATCAGTCCAGGGGGGAATGGCCAAGAGACCCAGTACTTC.

J is TRBJ2-1 and V is TRBV7-8; perhaps TRBD2 as D (5 bases). The V gene's germline CDR1 is SGHVS and CDR2 FQNEAQ. The germline V and J ends were trimmed by 2 bases and 2 bases, with 22 bases remaining between them. The CDR3 covers 19 residues. The CDR3 spells CASSLIITGSSPTYNEQFF. The DNA for the CDR3 is TGTGCCAGCAGCTTAATTATTACGGGAAGTAGCCCCACCTACAATGAGCAGTTCTTC.

This clone was seen a single time. The CDR3 nucleotides read TGTGCCAGCAGTTCGGGGAGGAGCAATCAGCCCCAGCATTTT. Protein sequence: CASSSGRSNQPQHF. The rearrangement joins TRBV6-5 to TRBJ1-5; D call uncertain. The CDR3 is 14 amino acids. Trimming pared 4 bases from V and 1 base from J, leaving 8 bases between. Per germline, CDR1 MNHEY and CDR2 SVGAGI.

This sequence joins TRBV7-9 and TRBJ2-1; TRBD2 matches 8 bases. This CDR3 comprises 18 residues. The V segment lost 1 base and the J segment 0 bases; nucleotides outside the gene matches: 8. Germline CDR1 is SEHNR and CDR2 is FQNEAQ (reference sequence). DNA for the CDR3: TGTGCCAGCAGCTTAGTAGGCGGGGGGACTCCCTCCTACAATGAGCAGTTCTTC. Amino acid sequence: CASSLVGGGTPSYNEQFF.

The chain carries TRBV27 and TRBJ1-5; D is unresolved. This CDR3 contains 13 residues. Per germline, CDR1 MNHEY and CDR2 SMNVEV (reference sequence). The V end lost 10 bases, the J end lost 1 base, and 11 bases lay between the germline ends. CDR3 sequence: CATRVGSNQPQHF. In DNA form, the CDR3 reads TGTGCCACCCGGGTTGGGAGCAATCAGCCCCAGCATTTT.

This clone was found a few times. The chain uses TRBV7-6 and TRBJ1-6; TRBD1 might be the D (6 bases). V shed 4 bases and J shed 9 bases, with 10 bases lying between them. CDR3 length equals 13 residues. CDR1 SGHVS and CDR2 FNYEAQ come from the germline V gene. CDR3 sequence: CASSSGTTSPLHF. DNA of the CDR3: TGTGCCAGCAGCTCCGGGACAACTTCACCCCTCCACTTT.

The chain recombines TRBV5-4 with TRBJ1-2; maybe TRBD1 (5 bases). The CDR3 contains 13 residues. Germline CDR1 and CDR2: SGHNT and YYREEE (reference sequence). Trimming cost V 1 base and J 6 bases, with 10 bases left between them. CDR3 sequence: CASSLHVGDGYTF. The CDR3 DNA is TGTGCCAGCAGCTTGCACGTAGGGGATGGCTACACCTTC.

In its sample, this clone was seen once. The chain has TRBV28 and TRBJ2-7; 7 bases are shared with TRBD2. The CDR3 is 17 residues long. CDR1 MDHEN and CDR2 SYDVKM come from the germline V gene. V trimming: 5 bases; J trimming: 6 bases; junction bases outside the gene matches: 19. The CDR3 DNA sequence: TGTGCCAGCAGTCCCCTTGTCGGTAGCGGGCGTAAAGGCGAGCAGTACTTC. Amino acids: CASSPLVGSGRKGEQYF.

The sample holds a few counts of this clone. The chain uses TRBV2 and TRBJ2-1; TRBD2 is a possible D gene (5 bases). This CDR3 has 14 residues. V lost 0 bases and J lost 9, with 12 bases in between. Germline-derived CDR1 and CDR2 are SNHLY and FYNNEI. CDR3 loop: CASSEARGFGEQFF. DNA for the CDR3: TGTGCCAGCAGTGAAGCAAGAGGGTTCGGTGAGCAGTTCTTC.